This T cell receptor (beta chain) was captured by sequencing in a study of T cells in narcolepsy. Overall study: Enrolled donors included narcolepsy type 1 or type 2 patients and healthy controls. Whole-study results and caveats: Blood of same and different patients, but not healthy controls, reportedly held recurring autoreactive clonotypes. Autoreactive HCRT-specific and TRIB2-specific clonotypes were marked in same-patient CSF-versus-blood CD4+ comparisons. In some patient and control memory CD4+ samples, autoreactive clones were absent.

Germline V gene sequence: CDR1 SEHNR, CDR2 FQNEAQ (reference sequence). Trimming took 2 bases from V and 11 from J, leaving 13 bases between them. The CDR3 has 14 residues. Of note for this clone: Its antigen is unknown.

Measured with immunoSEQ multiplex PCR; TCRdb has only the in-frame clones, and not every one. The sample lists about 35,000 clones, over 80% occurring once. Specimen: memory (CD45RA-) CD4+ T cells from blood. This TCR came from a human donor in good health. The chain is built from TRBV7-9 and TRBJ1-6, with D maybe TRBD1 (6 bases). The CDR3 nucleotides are TGTGCCAGCAGCTTAAGGCAGGGGTACGCACCCCTCCACTTT. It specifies CASSLRQGYAPLHF.